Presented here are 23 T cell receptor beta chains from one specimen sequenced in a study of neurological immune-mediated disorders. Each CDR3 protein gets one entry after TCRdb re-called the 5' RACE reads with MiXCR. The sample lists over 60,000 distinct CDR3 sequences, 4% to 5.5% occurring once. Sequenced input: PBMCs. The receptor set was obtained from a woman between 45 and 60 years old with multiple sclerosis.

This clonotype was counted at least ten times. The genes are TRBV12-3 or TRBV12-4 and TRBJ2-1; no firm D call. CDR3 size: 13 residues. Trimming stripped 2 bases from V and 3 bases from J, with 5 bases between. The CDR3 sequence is CASSLNSYNEQFF. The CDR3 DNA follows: TGTGCCAGCAGTTTAAACAGCTACAATGAGCAGTTCTTC.

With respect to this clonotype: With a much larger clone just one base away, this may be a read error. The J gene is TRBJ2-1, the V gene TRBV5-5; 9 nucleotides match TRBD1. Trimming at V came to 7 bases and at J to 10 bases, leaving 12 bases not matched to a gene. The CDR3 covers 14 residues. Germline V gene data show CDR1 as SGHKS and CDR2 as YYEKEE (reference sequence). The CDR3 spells CASLETGGLKEQFF. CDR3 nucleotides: TGTGCCAGCTTGGAGACAGGGGGTTTGAAAGAGCAGTTCTTC. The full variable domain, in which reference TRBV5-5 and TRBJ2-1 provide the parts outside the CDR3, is DAGVTQSPTHLIKTRGQQVTLRCSPISGHKSVSWYQQVLGQGPQFIFQYYEKEERGRGNFPDRFSARQFPNYSSELNVNALLLGDSALYLCASLETGGLKEQFFGPGTRLTVL.

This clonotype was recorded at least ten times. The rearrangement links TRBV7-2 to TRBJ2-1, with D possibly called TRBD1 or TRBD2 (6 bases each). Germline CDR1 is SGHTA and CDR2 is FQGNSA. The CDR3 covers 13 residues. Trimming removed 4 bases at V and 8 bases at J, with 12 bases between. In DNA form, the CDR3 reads TGTGCCAGCAGCTACACGGGGGCGGATGAGCAGTTCTTC. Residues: CASSYTGADEQFF.

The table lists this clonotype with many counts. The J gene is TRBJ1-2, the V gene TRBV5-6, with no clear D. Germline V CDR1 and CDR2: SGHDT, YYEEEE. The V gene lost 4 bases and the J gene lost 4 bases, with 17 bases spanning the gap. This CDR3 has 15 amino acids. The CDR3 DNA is TGTGCCAGCAGCGATACAGCCGGGCCCTCCTATGGCTACACCTTC. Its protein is CASSDTAGPSYGYTF.

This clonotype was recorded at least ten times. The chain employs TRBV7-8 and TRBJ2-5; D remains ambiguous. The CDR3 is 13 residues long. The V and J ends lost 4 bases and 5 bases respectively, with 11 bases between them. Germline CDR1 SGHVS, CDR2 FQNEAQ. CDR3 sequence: CASSWTDRETQYF. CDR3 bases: TGTGCCAGCAGCTGGACGGATAGGGAGACCCAGTACTTC.

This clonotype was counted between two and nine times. The CDR3 DNA follows: TGTGCCAGCAGCTACGGGGCATCAGAGACCCAGTACTTC. Encoded protein: CASSYGASETQYF. The chain employs TRBV7-9 and TRBJ2-5; D possibly uses TRBD1 or TRBD2 (5 bases each). The ends were cut back, 4 bases at V and 4 bases at J, with 10 bases in the middle. This CDR3 region has 13 residues. Per the germline V gene, CDR1 is SEHNR and CDR2 is FQNEAQ (reference sequence). The whole variable domain, remainder taken from reference TRBV7-9 and TRBJ2-5, is DTGVSQNPRHKITKRGQNVTFRCDPISEHNRLYWYRQTLGQGPEFLTYFQNEAQLEKSRLLSDRFSAERPKGSFSTLEIQRTEQGDSAMYLCASSYGASETQYFGPGTRLLVL.

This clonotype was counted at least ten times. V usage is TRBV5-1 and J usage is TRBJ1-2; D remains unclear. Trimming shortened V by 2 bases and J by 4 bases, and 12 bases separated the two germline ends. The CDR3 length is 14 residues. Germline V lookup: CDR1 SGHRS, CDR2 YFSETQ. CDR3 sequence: CASSFRGGRYGYTF. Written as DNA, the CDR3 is TGCGCCAGCAGCTTTCGGGGAGGACGCTATGGCTACACCTTC.

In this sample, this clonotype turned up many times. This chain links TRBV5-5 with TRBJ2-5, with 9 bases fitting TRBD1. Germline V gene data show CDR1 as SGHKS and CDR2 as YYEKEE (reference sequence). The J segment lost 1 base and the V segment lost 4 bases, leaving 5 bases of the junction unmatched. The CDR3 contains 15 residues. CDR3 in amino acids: CASSGRTGVQETQYF. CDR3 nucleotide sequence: TGTGCCAGCAGCGGAAGGACAGGGGTCCAAGAGACCCAGTACTTC.

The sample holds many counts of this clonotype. CDR3 DNA sequence: TGCGCCAGCAGCTTGGAGGGGACGGTCAATGAAAAACTGTTTTTT. Protein sequence: CASSLEGTVNEKLFF. The chain couples TRBV5-1 to TRBJ1-4, with D tentatively TRBD1 (5 bases). V lost 0 bases, J lost 5 bases, and 11 bases lay in between. The CDR3 is 15 amino acids. Germline CDR1 SGHRS, CDR2 YFSETQ.

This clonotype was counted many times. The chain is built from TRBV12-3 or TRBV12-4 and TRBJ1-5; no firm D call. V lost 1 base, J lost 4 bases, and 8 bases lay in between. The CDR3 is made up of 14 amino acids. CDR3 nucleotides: TGTGCCAGCAGTTTAGGGAACGGAAATCAGCCCCAGCATTTT. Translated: CASSLGNGNQPQHF.

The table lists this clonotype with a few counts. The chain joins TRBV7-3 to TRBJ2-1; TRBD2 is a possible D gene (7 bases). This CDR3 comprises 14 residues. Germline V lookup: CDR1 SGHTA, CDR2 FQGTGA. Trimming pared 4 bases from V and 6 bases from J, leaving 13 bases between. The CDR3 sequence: CASSWGGTVNEQFF. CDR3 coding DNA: TGTGCCAGCAGCTGGGGGGGCACGGTCAATGAGCAGTTCTTC.

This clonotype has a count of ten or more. CDR3 loop: CASSPYGTGFGDEQYV. DNA of the CDR3: TGTGCCAGCAGCCCTTACGGGACAGGGTTTGGCGACGAGCAGTACGTC. The J gene is TRBJ2-7, the V gene TRBV6-2 or TRBV6-3, with 9 nucleotides matching TRBD1. Unmatched junction bases numbered 14, after V lost 6 bases and J lost 5 bases. CDR1 and CDR2 (germline): MNHEY, SVGEGT. This CDR3 spans 16 amino acids.

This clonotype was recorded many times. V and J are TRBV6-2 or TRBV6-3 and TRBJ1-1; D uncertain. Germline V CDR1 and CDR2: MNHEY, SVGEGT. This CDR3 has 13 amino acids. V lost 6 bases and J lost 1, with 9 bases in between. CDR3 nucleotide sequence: TGTGCCAGCAGACCTGAACGGAACACTGAAGCTTTCTTT. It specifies CASRPERNTEAFF.

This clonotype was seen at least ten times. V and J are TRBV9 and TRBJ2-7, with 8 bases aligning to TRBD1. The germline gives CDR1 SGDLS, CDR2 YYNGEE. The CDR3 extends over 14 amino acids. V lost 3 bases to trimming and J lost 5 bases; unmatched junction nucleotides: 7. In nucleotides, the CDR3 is TGTGCCAGCAGCGCGGACAGGGTCTTAGACGAGCAGTACGTC. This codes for CASSADRVLDEQYV.

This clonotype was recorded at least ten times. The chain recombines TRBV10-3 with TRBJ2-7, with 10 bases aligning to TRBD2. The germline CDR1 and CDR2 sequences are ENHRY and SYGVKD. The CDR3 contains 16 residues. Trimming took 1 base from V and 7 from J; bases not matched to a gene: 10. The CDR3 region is CAISEFVGLATGEQYF. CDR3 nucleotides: TGTGCCATCAGTGAGTTTGTGGGACTAGCGACCGGGGAGCAGTACTTC.

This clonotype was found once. In nucleotides, the CDR3 is TGTGCCAGCAGCGCCCAGGAGGGCACTGAAGCTTTCTTT. This translates into CASSAQEGTEAFF. This sequence joins TRBV7-9 and TRBJ1-1; D ambiguous. The germline V and J ends were trimmed by 5 bases and 4 bases, with 11 bases remaining between them. CDR3 length: 13 amino acids. Germline V gene lookup returns CDR1 SEHNR and CDR2 FQNEAQ (reference sequence).

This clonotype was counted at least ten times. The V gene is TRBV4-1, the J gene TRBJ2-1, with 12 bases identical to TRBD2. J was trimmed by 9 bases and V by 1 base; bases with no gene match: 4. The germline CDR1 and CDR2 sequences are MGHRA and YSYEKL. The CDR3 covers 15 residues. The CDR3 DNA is TGCGCCAGCAGCCAAGGACTAGCGGGGGTTCGTGAGCAGTTCTTC. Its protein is CASSQGLAGVREQFF.

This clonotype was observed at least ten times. Here the CDR3 DNA reads TGTGCCAGCAGAGCCAAGAACACTGAAGCTTTCTTT. This gives the protein CASRAKNTEAFF. The chain carries TRBV3-1 and TRBJ1-1, with D hard to call. The germline V gene has CDR1 LGHDT and CDR2 YNNKEL (reference sequence). The CDR3 has 12 residues. V was pared by 6 bases and J by 1 base, with 6 bases between. Based on the CDR3 plus reference TRBV3-1 and TRBJ1-1, the full variable domain is DTAVSQTPKYLVTQMGNDKSIKCEQNLGHDTMYWYKQDSKKFLKIMFSYNNKELIINETVPNRFSPKSPDKAHLNLHINSLELGDSAVYFCASRAKNTEAFFGQGTRLTVV.

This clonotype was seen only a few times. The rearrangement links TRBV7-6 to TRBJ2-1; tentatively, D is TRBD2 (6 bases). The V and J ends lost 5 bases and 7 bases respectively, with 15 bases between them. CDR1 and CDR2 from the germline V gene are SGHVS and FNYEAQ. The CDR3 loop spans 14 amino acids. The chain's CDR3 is CASSLPMGGNEQFF. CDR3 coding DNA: TGTGCCAGCAGCCTGCCTATGGGGGGAAATGAGCAGTTCTTC.

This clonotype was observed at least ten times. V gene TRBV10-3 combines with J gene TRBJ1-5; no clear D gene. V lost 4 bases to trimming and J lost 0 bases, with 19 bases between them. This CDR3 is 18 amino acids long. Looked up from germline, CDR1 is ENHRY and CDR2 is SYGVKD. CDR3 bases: TGTGCCATCAGTGGTTCGTTTTCCAGGTCCAATAGCAATCAGCCCCAGCATTTT. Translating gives CAISGSFSRSNSNQPQHF.

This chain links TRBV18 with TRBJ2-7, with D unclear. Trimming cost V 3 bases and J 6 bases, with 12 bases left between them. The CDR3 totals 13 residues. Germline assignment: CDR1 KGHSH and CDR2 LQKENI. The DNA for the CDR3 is TGTGCCAGCTCACCTCCCGGACGGTCCGAGCAGTACTTC. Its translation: CASSPPGRSEQYF.

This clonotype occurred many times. CDR3 sequence (DNA): TGTGCCATCAGTGCTCAGGGGTCCCAGGACACTGAAGCTTTCTTT. As protein: CAISAQGSQDTEAFF. The chain couples TRBV10-3 to TRBJ1-1; D may be TRBD1 (6 bases). This CDR3 region has 15 residues. Trimming pared 4 bases from V and 3 bases from J, leaving 15 bases between. Germline V gene lookup returns CDR1 ENHRY and CDR2 SYGVKD.

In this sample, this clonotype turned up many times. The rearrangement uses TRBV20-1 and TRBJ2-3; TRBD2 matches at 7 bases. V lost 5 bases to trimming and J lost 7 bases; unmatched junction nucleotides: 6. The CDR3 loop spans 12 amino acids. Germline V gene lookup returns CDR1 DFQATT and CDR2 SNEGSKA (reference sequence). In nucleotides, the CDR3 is TGCAGTGCTCTGGCGGGGGTTTATACGCAGTATTTT. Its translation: CSALAGVYTQYF.